The 7 T cell receptor beta chains presented below share a single source sample, sequenced in a study of T cell repertoires in cytomegalovirus infection. TCRdb processed the reads anew with MiXCR; each CDR3 protein has one entry. The data show roughly 230,000 distinct CDR3 sequences, roughly 12% seen once. Sequencing was carried out using PBMCs. The receptors stem from a human donor in good health (CMV status not recorded). Some clones in this sample may be carry-over from other donors' samples.

This clonotype came up many times. The CDR3: CASSLLDSFYGYTF. The CDR3 DNA reads as TGTGCCAGCTCACTCTTAGACAGTTTCTATGGCTACACCTTC. J is TRBJ1-2 and V is TRBV18, with D perhaps matching TRBD1 (5 bases). V lost 4 bases, J lost 4 bases, and 13 bases lay in between. The CDR3 is 14 amino acids. Looked up from germline, CDR1 is KGHSH and CDR2 is LQKENI.

This clonotype was observed at least ten times. The V call is TRBV7-2, the J call TRBJ1-4; no reliable D call. The germline V gene has CDR1 SGHTA and CDR2 FQGNSA. V lost 5 bases, J lost 7 bases, and 14 bases lay in between. This CDR3 region has 14 residues. The CDR3 DNA follows: TGTGCCAGCAGCACCTACAATATGCTTGAAAAACTGTTTTTT. Its translation: CASSTYNMLEKLFF.

The J gene is TRBJ2-5, the V gene TRBV29-1, with D perhaps TRBD2 (6 bases). With 6 bases removed from V and 2 bases from J, the gap between germline ends came to 19 bases. The CDR3 length is 15 residues. In germline, CDR1 is SQVTM, CDR2 ANQGSEA. In DNA, the CDR3 is TGCAGCGTCGGGGACTGGGCAGGGCCGCAAGAGACCCAGTACTTC. Its translation is CSVGDWAGPQETQYF.

This clonotype was seen more than once but under ten times. The rearrangement joins TRBV12-3 or TRBV12-4 to TRBJ2-7, with 11 bases that match TRBD1. The length of the CDR3 is 14 residues. V was pared by 6 bases and J by 5 bases, with 6 bases of the junction left unmatched. CDR3 in amino acids: CASRLGQGADEQYF. CDR3 bases: TGTGCCAGCAGACTCGGACAGGGGGCAGACGAGCAGTACTTC.

J is TRBJ2-1 and V is TRBV28, with TRBD2 matching over 16 bases. The CDR3 covers 20 residues. With V trimmed by 3 bases and J by 2 bases, 10 bases remained unmatched. Looked up from germline, CDR1 is MDHEN and CDR2 is SYDVKM. The CDR3 region has the DNA TGTGCCAGCAGTTTGCCGGGACTAGCGGGAGGGACTTTAACCTACAATGAGCAGTTCTTC. It codes for CASSLPGLAGGTLTYNEQFF.

This clonotype was counted many times. This chain connects TRBV5-4 to TRBJ2-2, with D possibly matching TRBD2 (5 bases). Germline CDR1 is SGHNT and CDR2 is YYREEE (reference sequence). CDR3 length: 15 amino acids. V was shortened by 0 bases and J by 4 bases, with 10 bases between the two germline ends. The chain's CDR3 is CASSLDPRGTGELFF. The DNA for the CDR3 is TGTGCCAGCAGCTTGGATCCTCGGGGCACCGGGGAGCTGTTTTTT.

This clonotype appeared many times. The V gene is TRBV6-2 or TRBV6-3, the J gene TRBJ2-7; TRBD2 matches 8 bases. With V trimmed by 2 bases and J by 9 bases, 18 bases remained unmatched. CDR3 length: 17 amino acids. CDR1 MNHEY and CDR2 SVGEGT come from the germline V gene. CDR3 residues: CASSYGGESGSSSVQYF. The CDR3 nucleotides read TGTGCCAGCAGTTACGGGGGGGAAAGCGGGAGCTCGTCTGTGCAGTACTTC.